A single sample is the source of the 8 T cell receptor beta chains below, sequenced in a study of response to subunit inactivated influenza vaccine (dated by TCRdb to between 2018 and 2020). Library preparation used RT-PCR. TCRdb names Illumina HiSeq 2500 as the instrument used. The public reads were run again by TCRdb, first through fastp at Q25 and then through MiXCR, and only productive beta chains were kept. Each entry merges the rows of one CDR3 protein and shows their most common DNA and genes. The table for this sample lists 450,000 to 600,000 distinct CDR3 sequences; around 8% of them were counted only once. Roughly 13% of the sample is held by the ten biggest clonotypes. The material was PBMCs from blood, obtained around 25 months after vaccination. These receptors originate from a man aged 50 to 69 who received an inactivated influenza vaccine. Donor details come from another sample of the same person, matched by shared clones.

This clonotype was observed many times. The genes are TRBV7-3 and TRBJ1-6; D gene uncertain. This CDR3 region has 18 residues. Trimming cost V 0 bases and J 5 bases, with 17 bases left between them. Per germline, CDR1 SGHTA and CDR2 FQGTGA. Written as DNA, the CDR3 is TGTGCCAGCAGCTTAACGTTAAGGGCAGGCTGGGATAATTCACCCCTCCACTTT. It yields the protein CASSLTLRAGWDNSPLHF.

This clonotype appeared a few times. This sequence joins TRBV3-1 and TRBJ2-6; 10 bases agree with TRBD1. V was clipped by 1 base and J by 2 bases; unmatched bases: 8. Looked up from germline, CDR1 is LGHDT and CDR2 is YNNKEL (reference sequence). The CDR3 runs to 19 residues. The CDR3 DNA reads as TGTGCCAGCAGCCAAGGCAGTCCCGGGACAGGGGCTGGGGCCAACGTCCTGACTTTC. Its translation: CASSQGSPGTGAGANVLTF.

The chain employs TRBV5-6 and TRBJ2-7; D remains unclear. Between the trimmed V and J ends, which lost 3 bases and 3 bases, there was a span of 10 bases. The CDR3 spans 13 residues. Germline V gene sequence: CDR1 SGHDT, CDR2 YYEEEE. Written as DNA, the CDR3 is TGTGCCAGCAGCTCCGGGCCAGACTACGAGCAGTACTTC. Translation gives CASSSGPDYEQYF.

The chain links TRBV7-9 to TRBJ2-1, with 7 bases that match TRBD1. This CDR3 is built from 16 residues. Trimming at V came to 7 bases and at J to 3 bases, leaving 12 bases not matched to a gene. The germline CDR1 and CDR2 sequences are SEHNR and FQNEAQ (reference sequence). The CDR3 region has the DNA TGTGCCAGCACCAAAGGCCGGGCAGGGGGCTACAATGAGCAGTTCTTC. Its translation is CASTKGRAGGYNEQFF.

This clonotype was detected ten times or more. The V and J genes are TRBV5-1 and TRBJ2-2, with D tentatively TRBD2 (6 bases). CDR1 is SGHRS, CDR2 YFSETQ, per germline. The CDR3 is made up of 16 amino acids. V gave up 0 bases and J gave up 4 bases, with 13 bases separating them. Here the CDR3 reads CASSLVLARSTGELFF. Written as DNA, the CDR3 is TGCGCCAGCAGCTTGGTCCTAGCGAGAAGCACCGGGGAGCTGTTTTTT.

The CDR3 region is CASSLVQAGYYEQYF. CDR3 coding DNA: TGTGCCAGCAGCTTAGTGCAGGCAGGGTACTACGAGCAGTACTTC. The chain couples TRBV7-9 to TRBJ2-7; D is possibly TRBD1 (5 bases). Germline assignment: CDR1 SEHNR and CDR2 FQNEAQ (reference sequence). Trimming shortened V by 1 base and J by 3 bases, and 13 bases separated the two germline ends. This CDR3 has 15 amino acids.

The table lists this clonotype with many counts. The rearrangement uses TRBV6-1 and TRBJ2-7; no firm D call. V was pared by 6 bases and J by 8 bases, with 11 bases between. This CDR3 contains 11 residues. The germline CDR1 and CDR2 sequences are MNHNS and SASEGT. The CDR3 nucleotides read TGTGCCAGCAGAGACTCTAATAAGCAGTACTTC. Its translation is CASRDSNKQYF.

This clonotype occurred a few times. This chain uses TRBV20-1 with TRBJ2-7, with a possible D match to TRBD1 (5 bases). Germline loops: CDR1 DFQATT, CDR2 SNEGSKA (reference sequence). Trimming removed 0 bases from V and 0 bases from J, with 9 bases in between. There are 14 residues in the CDR3. CDR3 residues: CSARDLQDSYEQYF. CDR3 sequence (DNA): TGCAGTGCTAGAGATTTACAGGACTCCTACGAGCAGTACTTC.